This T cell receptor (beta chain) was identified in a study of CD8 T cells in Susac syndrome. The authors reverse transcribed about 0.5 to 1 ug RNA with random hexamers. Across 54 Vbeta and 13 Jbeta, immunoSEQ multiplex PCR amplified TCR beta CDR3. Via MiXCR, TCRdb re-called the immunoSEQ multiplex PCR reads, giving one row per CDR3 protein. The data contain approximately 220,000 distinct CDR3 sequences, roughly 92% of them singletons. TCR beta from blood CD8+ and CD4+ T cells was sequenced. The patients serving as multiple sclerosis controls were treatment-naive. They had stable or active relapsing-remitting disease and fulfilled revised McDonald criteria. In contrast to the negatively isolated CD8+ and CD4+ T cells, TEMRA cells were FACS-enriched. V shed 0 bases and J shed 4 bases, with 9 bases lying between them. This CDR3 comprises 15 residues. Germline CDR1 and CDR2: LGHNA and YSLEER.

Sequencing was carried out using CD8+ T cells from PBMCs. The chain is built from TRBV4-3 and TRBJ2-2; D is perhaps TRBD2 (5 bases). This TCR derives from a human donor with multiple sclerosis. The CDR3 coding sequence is TGCGCCAGCAGCCAAGATCGGGAAGGCACCGGGGAGCTGTTTTTT. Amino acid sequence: CASSQDREGTGELFF.